A selection of T cell receptor beta chains follows, all from one sample in a study of response to subunit inactivated influenza vaccine. A single record per CDR3 protein comes from TCRdb applying MiXCR to the RT-PCR reads. The sample yields hundreds of thousands of distinct CDR3 sequences, about 12% seen once. This specimen consisted of non-naive T cells sorted from PBMCs, obtained around 15 days before vaccination. These receptor sequences come from a man aged 45-65 years who received an inactivated influenza vaccine. Each CDR3 is given with its conserved first and last residue.

V,CDR3
TRBV28,CASSPGLTYNEQFF
TRBV5-1,CASSLRAAGPGELFF
TRBV2,CASSVFASNSPLHF
TRBV24-1,CATSLGGTQETQYF
TRBV5-1,CASSPGNHNEQFF
TRBV18,CASSRRGTGEGEKLFF
TRBV5-6,CASSLIQSWGTGELFF
TRBV5-1,CASSLVSGAGSYDEQYF
TRBV4-3,CASSQDYYIQSSYNSPLHF
TRBV28,CASSDIQRTNEKLFF
TRBV12-3/TRBV12-4,CASSPDPQGAGTEAFF
TRBV28,CASSLATGVNEKLFF
TRBV12-3/TRBV12-4,CASLTSGGLNEQFF
TRBV3-1,CASSQDGAVKQPQHF
TRBV7-2,CASSPQAGGLQRGGKTQYF
TRBV6-5,CASSSGPGYVIQYF